The 32 T cell receptor beta chains in this list originate from one sample, sequenced in a study of shared clonotypes between healthy human individuals. Sequencing used immunoSEQ multiplex PCR; TCRdb keeps in-frame clones, though not all of them. The table includes millions of clones, about 93% detected once. Naive CD8 cells lacked CD45RO, underwent positive selection for CCR7 and left out terminally differentiated effector memory CD45RA+ cells. Sequencing was done on a sample of naive CD8+ T cells from PBMCs. All receptors come from a man in his late teens or twenties in good health. Some clones in this sample may be carry-over from other donors' samples.

V and J are TRBV11-2 and TRBJ2-2; 7 nucleotides align to TRBD2. This CDR3 is built from 19 residues. CDR1 SGHAT and CDR2 FQNNGV come from the germline V gene. Trimming took 1 base from V and 0 from J; bases not matched to a gene: 11. The CDR3 region has the DNA TGTGCCAGCAGCTTAGGGCGGTTTAGCCTAGCGGCGAACACCGGGGAGCTGTTTTTT. Residues: CASSLGRFSLAANTGELFF.

The rearrangement links TRBV27 to TRBJ1-2; D ambiguous. V was shortened by 8 bases and J by 2 bases, with 18 bases between the two germline ends. The length of the CDR3 is 15 residues. The V gene's germline CDR1 is MNHEY and CDR2 SMNVEV (reference sequence). This CDR3 is CASLPREGDNYGYTF. The CDR3 DNA reads as TGTGCCAGCCTTCCTCGAGAGGGAGACAACTATGGCTACACCTTC.

The J gene is TRBJ1-3, the V gene TRBV2; D gene uncertain. The CDR3 sequence is 16 residues long. V was trimmed by 2 bases and J by 3 bases, leaving 14 bases between them. Germline assignment: CDR1 SNHLY and CDR2 FYNNEI. CDR3 sequence (DNA): TGTGCCAGCAGTGAATTAGGCCCCGAGGATGGAAACACCATATATTTT. Translating it yields CASSELGPEDGNTIYF.

The V call is TRBV29-1, the J call TRBJ2-7; D gene uncertain. This CDR3 is 12 amino acids long. Germline V gene lookup returns CDR1 SQVTM and CDR2 ANQGSEA. V dropped 4 bases and J dropped 5 bases, with 12 bases sitting between them. This CDR3 is CSVVVISDEQYF. In DNA, the CDR3 is TGCAGCGTTGTTGTGATATCGGACGAGCAGTACTTC.

The V and J genes are TRBV7-9 and TRBJ1-2, with TRBD1 matching 8 bases. Per germline, CDR1 SEHNR and CDR2 FQNEAQ (reference sequence). V dropped 5 bases and J dropped 4; count of bases not matched to a gene: 9. This CDR3 region has 15 residues. The CDR3 bases are TGTGCCAGCAGCGACCCCGGACAGGGCATCTATGGCTACACCTTC. Its protein is CASSDPGQGIYGYTF.

This rearrangement joins TRBV15 to TRBJ2-5; D not resolved. V was pared by 3 bases and J by 5 bases, with 19 bases between. The length of the CDR3 is 16 residues. Per germline, CDR1 LNHNV and CDR2 YYDKDF (reference sequence). DNA of the CDR3: TGTGCCACCAGCAGGTATCCGGTCGTCAAAGGGGAGACCCAGTACTTC. Its translation is CATSRYPVVKGETQYF.

The chain has TRBV29-1 and TRBJ2-7; 9 bases map to TRBD1. V shed 5 bases and J 6 bases; nucleotides not matched to a gene: 2. Germline CDR1 reads SQVTM; CDR2 reads ANQGSEA. The CDR3 loop spans 11 amino acids. In nucleotides, the CDR3 is TGCAGCGTTATGACAGGGGGCGAGCAGTACTTC. It is translated as CSVMTGGEQYF.

Comment on this clone: Distinct nucleotide sequences in the sample also encode this CDR3. The V gene is TRBV6-5, the J gene TRBJ1-2; TRBD1 agrees at 8 bases. The length of the CDR3 is 13 residues. Germline V gives CDR1 MNHEY, CDR2 SVGAGI. With V trimmed by 3 bases and J by 6 bases, 3 bases remained unmatched. The CDR3 is CASSYSDRDGYTF. In nucleotides, the CDR3 is TGTGCCAGCAGTTATTCGGACAGGGATGGCTACACCTTC.

As concerns this clone: Other DNA sequences in this sample translate to the same CDR3. V gene TRBV19 combines with J gene TRBJ2-7; D call uncertain. The CDR3 has 12 residues. Trimming stripped 3 bases from V and 6 bases from J, with 9 bases between. CDR1 is LNHDA and CDR2 is SQIVND in the germline V gene (reference sequence). DNA for the CDR3: TGTGCCAGTAGTATTGGGTCCGGCGAGCAGTACTTC. Translation gives CASSIGSGEQYF.

About this clone itself: The same CDR3 also results from other DNA sequences found in this sample. The rearrangement uses TRBV9 and TRBJ2-7, with D possibly called TRBD1 or TRBD2 (6 bases each). V lost 0 bases and J lost 0, with 10 bases in between. The CDR3 covers 15 residues. The germline gives CDR1 SGDLS, CDR2 YYNGEE. CDR3 region: CASSVGGAVSYEQYF. The CDR3 DNA reads as TGTGCCAGCAGCGTAGGGGGGGCTGTCTCCTACGAGCAGTACTTC. The variable domain in full, completed from reference TRBV9 and TRBJ2-7, reads DSGVTQTPKHLITATGQRVTLRCSPRSGDLSVYWYQQSLDQGLQFLIQYYNGEERAKGNILERFSAQQFPDLHSELNLSSLELGDSALYFCASSVGGAVSYEQYFGPGTRLTVT.

V is TRBV7-6 and J is TRBJ2-1; maybe TRBD2 (6 bases). The length of the CDR3 is 15 residues. The germline CDR1 and CDR2 sequences are SGHVS and FNYEAQ. Deletions cut 5 bases from V and 6 bases from J, with 17 bases between. The CDR3 here is CASSPTRDLSNEQFF. Here the CDR3 DNA reads TGTGCCAGCAGCCCTACCCGGGACTTAAGCAATGAGCAGTTCTTC.

The V gene is TRBV7-9, the J gene TRBJ2-7; 7 bases match TRBD1. The CDR3 sequence is 16 residues long. J was trimmed by 3 bases and V by 3 bases; bases with no gene match: 11. The germline V gene encodes CDR1 SEHNR and CDR2 FQNEAQ (reference sequence). The DNA for the CDR3 is TGTGCCAGCAGCTTCTCTCGACAGGGCCTATACTACGAGCAGTACTTC. This translates into CASSFSRQGLYYEQYF.

This rearrangement joins TRBV27 to TRBJ2-5; 7 bases map to TRBD1. CDR3 size: 15 residues. V lost 0 bases, J lost 5 bases, and 6 bases stayed unmatched. CDR1 is MNHEY, CDR2 SMNVEV, per germline (reference sequence). The CDR3 bases are TGTGCCAGCAGTTTATCGAGGGGGCGCTGGGAGACCCAGTACTTC. Translating it yields CASSLSRGRWETQYF.

This clone was seen just once. The chain employs TRBV7-2 and TRBJ2-3, with TRBD2 identical over 10 bases. The CDR3 spans 16 residues. Germline lookup yields CDR1 SGHTA and CDR2 FQGNSA. The J segment lost 0 bases and the V segment lost 2 bases, leaving 2 bases of the junction unmatched. The DNA of the CDR3 is TGTGCCAGCAGCTTACTAGCGGGGGTAAGCACAGATACGCAGTATTTT. It is translated as CASSLLAGVSTDTQYF.

This chain links TRBV9 with TRBJ2-5, with TRBD2 matching 10 bases. Germline V gene data show CDR1 as SGDLS and CDR2 as YYNGEE. Trimming cost V 3 bases and J 5 bases; bases outside gene matches: 13. The CDR3 has 17 amino acids. In nucleotides, the CDR3 is TGTGCCAGCAGCGCCTGGACTAGCGGATCGGGCGGGGAGACCCAGTACTTC. Its protein product is CASSAWTSGSGGETQYF.

This clone was seen a few times. This CDR3 is also generated by other DNA sequences in the sample. The genes are TRBV29-1 and TRBJ2-2, with D unresolved. The length of the CDR3 is 12 residues. The V gene lost 6 bases and the J gene lost 4 bases, with 9 bases spanning the gap. Germline values: CDR1 SQVTM, CDR2 ANQGSEA. CDR3 in DNA: TGCAGCGTACGCCTAAGCACCGGGGAGCTGTTTTTT. This codes for CSVRLSTGELFF.

The chain employs TRBV27 and TRBJ2-7; D is uncertain. There are 16 residues in the CDR3. The germline gives CDR1 MNHEY, CDR2 SMNVEV (reference sequence). V shed 7 bases and J shed 5 bases, with 24 bases lying between them. The CDR3, as DNA: TGTGCCAGCACGCTTTACGGAAAACAAAGTGTCCACGAGCAGTACTTC. This gives the protein CASTLYGKQSVHEQYF.

The chain combines TRBV7-2 with TRBJ2-7; 7 nucleotides match TRBD1. The CDR3 contains 14 residues. In germline, CDR1 is SGHTA, CDR2 FQGNSA. J gave up 4 bases and V 2 bases, and 5 bases lay outside the gene matches. This CDR3 reads CASSLQQGWYEQYF. The CDR3 DNA reads TGTGCCAGCAGCTTACAACAGGGGTGGTACGAGCAGTACTTC. Filled out from reference TRBV7-2 and TRBJ2-7, the complete variable domain reads GAGVSQSPSNKVTEKGKDVELRCDPISGHTALYWYRQSLGQGLEFLIYFQGNSAPDKSGLPSDRFSAERTGGSVSTLTIQRTQQEDSAVYLCASSLQQGWYEQYFGPGTRLTVT.

The gene calls are TRBV5-8 and TRBJ2-7, with 8 bases lining up with TRBD1. Germline V CDR1 and CDR2: SGHTS, YDEGEE. Trimming took 3 bases from V and 6 from J; bases not matched to a gene: 5. This CDR3 is built from 13 residues. In DNA, the CDR3 is TGTGCCAGCAGCTCTCCACAGGGGGTCGAGCAGTACTTC. Translating it yields CASSSPQGVEQYF. Using reference TRBV5-8 and TRBJ2-7 for the parts outside the CDR3, the full variable domain is EAGVTQSPTHLIKTRGQQATLRCSPISGHTSVYWYQQALGLGLQFLLWYDEGEERNRGNFPPRFSGRQFPNYSSELNVNALELEDSALYLCASSSPQGVEQYFGPGTRLTVT.

The rearrangement joins TRBV7-3 to TRBJ2-3, with D uncertain. Germline CDR1 reads SGHTA; CDR2 reads FQGTGA. This CDR3 is built from 16 residues. V was pared by 7 bases and J by 0 bases, with 17 bases between. CDR3 loop: CASIRLRHPSTDTQYF. The CDR3 nucleotides are TGTGCCAGCATCCGTCTAAGGCACCCTAGCACAGATACGCAGTATTTT.

The chain employs TRBV6-6 and TRBJ2-7; D may be TRBD2 (5 bases). This CDR3 contains 16 residues. V was pared by 0 bases and J by 3 bases, with 15 bases between. Germline lookup yields CDR1 MNHNY and CDR2 SVGAGI (reference sequence). The CDR3 is CASSYSLLDGDYEQYF. CDR3 DNA sequence: TGTGCCAGCAGTTACTCCCTCCTGGACGGGGACTACGAGCAGTACTTC.

The J gene is TRBJ2-7, the V gene TRBV18; D gene uncertain. The V gene lost 3 bases and the J gene lost 1 base, with 13 bases spanning the gap. This CDR3 region has 15 residues. In germline, CDR1 is KGHSH, CDR2 LQKENI. The CDR3 region is CASSPPPILSYEQYF. The CDR3 region has the DNA TGTGCCAGCTCACCGCCCCCCATACTTTCCTACGAGCAGTACTTC.

A note on this clone: This specimen includes other DNA sequences encoding the same CDR3. The CDR3 here is CASSEGRGQETQYF. DNA of the CDR3: TGTGCCAGCAGTGAGGGGCGGGGCCAAGAGACCCAGTACTTC. The chain recombines TRBV2 with TRBJ2-5; D might be TRBD2 (6 bases). From germline, CDR1 is SNHLY and CDR2 FYNNEI. Trimming left V 3 bases short and J 1 base short, with 9 bases between. The CDR3 runs 14 residues.

This chain joins TRBV7-9 and TRBJ2-1, with D possibly TRBD2 on 6 matching bases. This CDR3 has 16 amino acids. The ends were cut back, 5 bases at V and 3 bases at J, with 17 bases in the middle. The germline CDR1 and CDR2 sequences are SEHNR and FQNEAQ (reference sequence). Here the CDR3 reads CASSNPWRDVYNEQFF. CDR3 DNA sequence: TGTGCCAGCAGCAACCCCTGGCGGGATGTCTACAATGAGCAGTTCTTC.

This chain links TRBV6-1 with TRBJ2-7; D unresolved. The CDR3 loop spans 10 amino acids. V lost 7 bases and J 4 bases, leaving 5 bases between the germline ends. From germline, CDR1 is MNHNS and CDR2 SASEGT. CDR3 DNA: TGTGCCAGCATAAGGTACGAGCAGTACTTC. This sequence encodes CASIRYEQYF.

This clone was detected once. The chain employs TRBV27 and TRBJ2-3; D ambiguous. V lost 1 base and J 1 base, leaving 6 bases between the germline ends. This CDR3 comprises 14 residues. Germline CDR1 MNHEY, CDR2 SMNVEV (reference sequence). The CDR3: CASSLYYRTDTQYF. CDR3 DNA sequence: TGTGCCAGCAGTTTATACTACCGCACAGATACGCAGTATTTT.

This sequence joins TRBV5-1 and TRBJ2-2; TRBD2 matches at 10 bases. Germline CDR1 and CDR2: SGHRS and YFSETQ. This CDR3 region has 17 residues. With V trimmed by 4 bases and J by 5 bases, 11 bases remained unmatched. Written as DNA, the CDR3 is TGCGCCAGCAGCCGCACCACAGCGGGAGGGCCGACCGGGGAGCTGTTTTTT. It codes for CASSRTTAGGPTGELFF.

The chain combines TRBV28 with TRBJ1-1; D unresolved. Germline values: CDR1 MDHEN, CDR2 SYDVKM. The V end was cut by 3 bases, the J end by 4 bases, with 12 bases between. The CDR3 totals 14 residues. The CDR3 DNA reads TGTGCCAGCAGTTTCCGGACGGGCCTCACTGAAGCTTTCTTT. Protein product: CASSFRTGLTEAFF.

The chain links TRBV27 to TRBJ1-1, with D possibly TRBD1 on 6 matching bases. The V end lost 5 bases, the J end lost 2 bases, and 18 bases lay between the germline ends. The CDR3 extends over 16 amino acids. The germline CDR1 and CDR2 sequences are MNHEY and SMNVEV (reference sequence). Here the CDR3 reads CASSPSTGNLNTEAFF. The CDR3 DNA reads TGTGCCAGCAGTCCATCGACAGGCAACCTTAACACTGAAGCTTTCTTT.

The chain is built from TRBV13 and TRBJ2-1, with D perhaps matching TRBD1 (6 bases). Germline V gene lookup returns CDR1 PRHDT and CDR2 FYEKMQ (reference sequence). This CDR3 comprises 14 residues. V lost 5 bases and J 5 bases, leaving 13 bases between the germline ends. CDR3 coding DNA: TGTGCCAGCAGCCGAACGGACAGTAACAATGAGCAGTTCTTC. As protein: CASSRTDSNNEQFF. The full variable domain, rest sourced from reference TRBV13 and TRBJ2-1, is AAGVIQSPRHLIKEKRETATLKCYPIPRHDTVYWYQQGPGQDPQFLISFYEKMQSDKGSIPDRFSAQQFSDYHSELNMSSLELGDSALYFCASSRTDSNNEQFFGPGTRLTVL.

Concerning this clone: Other DNA sequences in the same sample also yield this CDR3. The chain's CDR3 is CASSLDRANQPQHF. DNA of the CDR3: TGTGCCAGCAGCTTAGACAGGGCCAATCAGCCCCAGCATTTT. This chain connects TRBV27 to TRBJ1-5; 7 bases match TRBD1. The CDR3 extends over 14 amino acids. Trimming took 6 bases from V and 3 from J; bases not matched to a gene: 5. Germline V gives CDR1 MNHEY, CDR2 SMNVEV (reference sequence).

The genes are TRBV28 and TRBJ2-7; D might be TRBD1 (5 bases). CDR1 and CDR2 from the germline V gene are MDHEN and SYDVKM. Trimming left V 6 bases short and J 2 bases short, with 11 bases between. CDR3 size: 13 residues. Written as DNA, the CDR3 is TGTGCCAGCAGACCGACAGCCCCCTACGAGCAGTACTTC. It encodes CASRPTAPYEQYF. Full variable domain (rest looked up from reference TRBV28 and TRBJ2-7): DVKVTQSSRYLVKRTGEKVFLECVQDMDHENMFWYRQDPGLGLRLIYFSYDVKMKEKGDIPEGYSVSREKKERFSLILESASTNQTSMYLCASRPTAPYEQYFGPGTRLTVT.